This is a list of T cell receptor beta chains from one sample in a study of blood T cell repertoires in COVID-19. Libraries were prepared by immunoSEQ multiplex PCR; TCRdb keeps only in-frame clonotypes and omits some of them. Altogether tens of thousands of clones are present, 85% to 90% being singletons, with the ten largest covering 15% to 20%. The sequencing input was peripheral blood. These receptor sequences come from a woman in her fifties or sixties with active COVID-19. The CDR3 runs from the conserved cysteine through the conserved F or W. A D gene is named only where the DNA matches it firmly. The size field is filled for only some rows; it gives once, few, many or a size class.

.	TRBV4-1	.	TRBJ1-3	TGCGCCAGCAGCCAGAGACAGACGACCTCTGGAAACACCATATATTTT	CASSQRQTTSGNTIYF
.	TRBV4-2	.	TRBJ2-1	TGTGCCAGCAGCCTCAGCTCCTACAATGAGCAGTTCTTC	CASSLSSYNEQFF
.	TRBV14	.	TRBJ1-6	TGTGCCAGCAGCCAAGTCCAGGGTCTAAACTATAATTCACCCCTCCACTTT	CASSQVQGLNYNSPLHF
.	TRBV7-8	.	TRBJ2-2	TGTGCCAGCAGCTTATCGGACTTCAAGGGGGAGCTGTTTTTT	CASSLSDFKGELFF
.	TRBV10-3	.	TRBJ1-2	TGTGCCATCAGTGGAGAGACAGGCAACTATGGCTACACCTTC	CAISGETGNYGYTF
.	TRBV6-5	.	TRBJ2-3	TGTGCCAGCAGTTACTCGGGGGGGGGCGAAGATACGCAGTATTTT	CASSYSGGGEDTQYF
.	TRBV14	TRBD2	TRBJ2-1	TGTGCCAGCAGCCAGATGGGACTAGCGGGAGATCGTGAGCAGTTCTTC	CASSQMGLAGDREQFF
once	TRBV4-1	.	TRBJ2-5	TGCGCCAGCAGGTTCAGGGAGACCCAGTACTTC	CASRFRETQYF
.	TRBV18	TRBD2	TRBJ2-2	TGTGCCAGCTCACCAGAGGGACTAAACACCGGGGAGCTGTTTTTT	CASSPEGLNTGELFF
.	TRBV21-1	.	TRBJ1-5	TGTGCCAGCGGATACTTTTGGACAGGTCCCAGAGGTGAAAATCAGCCCCAGCATTTT	CASGYFWTGPRGENQPQHF
.	TRBV6-4	TRBD2	TRBJ2-5	TGTGCCAGCAGCCCTTCTAGCGGGAGCGGGACCCAGTACTTC	CASSPSSGSGTQYF
once	TRBV3-1/TRBV3-2	TRBD1	TRBJ1-4	TGTGCCAGCAATAAGGGACAGTATAATGAAAAACTGTTTTTT	CASNKGQYNEKLFF